The text below deals with one T cell receptor (beta chain). Its antigen is undetermined. The source of the sample is a study of identical twins. Study-level findings and limits: Models predicted less out-of-frame TCR alpha sharing in monozygotic twins than was found. Fewer insertions marked abundant cord blood beta clonotypes; young adult naive trended weakly, memory not at all.

Only healthy Caucasians were included as donors. CDR1 and CDR2 from the germline V gene are PRHDT and FYEKMQ (reference sequence). This CDR3 spans 15 amino acids. V was cut by 5 bases and J by 4 bases, with 17 bases left in between. A single record per CDR3 protein comes from TCRdb applying MiXCR to the 5' RACE reads. The sample lists approximately 280,000 distinct CDR3 sequences; 8% to 9% were seen once. This same sample was also taken into another study, of yellow fever vaccine responses in identical twins.

Sequences were obtained from memory (CD45RO+) T cells sorted from blood. The source of this sequence is a woman aged 18 to 35 in good health. The chain is built from TRBV13 and TRBJ1-1, with D tentatively TRBD1 (5 bases). CDR3 nucleotide sequence: TGTGCCAGCAGCGTAACCCAGGGTTGGGGCACTGAAGCTTTCTTT. This translates into CASSVTQGWGTEAFF.